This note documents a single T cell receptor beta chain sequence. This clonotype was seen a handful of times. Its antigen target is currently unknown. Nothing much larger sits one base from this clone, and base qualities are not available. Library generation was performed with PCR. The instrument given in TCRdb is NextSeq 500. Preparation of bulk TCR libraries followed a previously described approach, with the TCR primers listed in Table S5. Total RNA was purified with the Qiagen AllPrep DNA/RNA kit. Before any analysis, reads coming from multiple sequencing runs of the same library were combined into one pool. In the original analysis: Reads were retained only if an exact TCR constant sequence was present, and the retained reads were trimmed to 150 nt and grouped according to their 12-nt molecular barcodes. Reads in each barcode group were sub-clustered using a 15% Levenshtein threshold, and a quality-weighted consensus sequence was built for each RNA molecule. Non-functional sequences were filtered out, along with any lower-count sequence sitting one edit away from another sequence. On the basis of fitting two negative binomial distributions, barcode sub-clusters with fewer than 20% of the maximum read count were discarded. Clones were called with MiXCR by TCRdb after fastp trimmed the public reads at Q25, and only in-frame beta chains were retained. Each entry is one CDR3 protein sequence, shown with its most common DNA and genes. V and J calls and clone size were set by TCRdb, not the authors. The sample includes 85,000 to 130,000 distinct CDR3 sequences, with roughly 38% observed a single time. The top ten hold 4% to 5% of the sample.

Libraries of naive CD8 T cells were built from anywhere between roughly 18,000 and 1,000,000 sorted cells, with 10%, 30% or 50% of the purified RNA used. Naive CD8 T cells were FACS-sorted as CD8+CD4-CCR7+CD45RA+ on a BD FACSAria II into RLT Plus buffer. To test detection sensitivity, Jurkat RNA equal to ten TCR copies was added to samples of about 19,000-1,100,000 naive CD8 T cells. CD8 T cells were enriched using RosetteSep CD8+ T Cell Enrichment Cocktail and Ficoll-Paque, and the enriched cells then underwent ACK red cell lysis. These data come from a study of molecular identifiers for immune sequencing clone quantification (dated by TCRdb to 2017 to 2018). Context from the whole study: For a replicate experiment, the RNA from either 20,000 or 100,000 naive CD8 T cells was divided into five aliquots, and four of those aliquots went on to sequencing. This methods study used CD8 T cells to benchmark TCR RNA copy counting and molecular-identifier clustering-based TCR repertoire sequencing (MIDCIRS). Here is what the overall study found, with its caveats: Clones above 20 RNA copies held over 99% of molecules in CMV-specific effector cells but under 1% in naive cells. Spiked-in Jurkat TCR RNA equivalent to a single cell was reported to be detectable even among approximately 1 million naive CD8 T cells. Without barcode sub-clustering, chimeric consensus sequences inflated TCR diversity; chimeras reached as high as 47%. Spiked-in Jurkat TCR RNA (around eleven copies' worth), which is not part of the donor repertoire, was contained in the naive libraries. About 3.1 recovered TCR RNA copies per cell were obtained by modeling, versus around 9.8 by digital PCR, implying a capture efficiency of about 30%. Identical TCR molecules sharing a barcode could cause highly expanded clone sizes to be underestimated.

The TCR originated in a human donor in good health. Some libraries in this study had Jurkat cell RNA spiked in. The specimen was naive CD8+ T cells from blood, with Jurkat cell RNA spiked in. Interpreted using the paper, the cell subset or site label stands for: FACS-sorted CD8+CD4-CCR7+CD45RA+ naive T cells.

This receptor has the CDR3 CASSLRAGGSYEQYF. The bases read TGTGCCAGCAGTTTAAGGGCAGGGGGGTCCTACGAGCAGTACTTC. The V and J segments used are TRBV27 and TRBJ2-7; the D gene is perhaps TRBD1, on 7 matching bases. The junction carries 12 bases between V and J, which are trimmed by 2 bases and 1 base respectively. Taken from the germline V gene (reference sequence), the CDR1 and CDR2 loops are MNHEY and SMNVEV. The CDR3 runs 15 residues from the cysteine to the phenylalanine. CDR3 DNA is the only sequence kept; it has 45 bases, read in frame from the first base.